These 25 T cell receptor beta chains were sequenced from one sample in a study of PD-1 blockade in classical Hodgkin lymphoma. Every single patient, without exception, relapsed after autologous stem cell transplantation, and brentuximab vedotin exposure varied. Profiling relied on immunoSEQ multiplex PCR, and the TCRdb table lists in-frame clones only, not all of them. Found here are tens of thousands of clones, about four fifths of them singletons; the top ten hold roughly a sixth. The sample was peripheral blood mononuclear cells (PBMCs), taken before the second cycle of nivolumab. All receptors come from a human donor with classical Hodgkin lymphoma.

The chain couples TRBV5-1 to TRBJ2-3; 10 bases line up with TRBD2. Unmatched junction bases numbered 20, after V lost 4 bases and J lost 3 bases. CDR1 is SGHRS and CDR2 is YFSETQ in the germline V gene. The CDR3 runs 20 residues. The CDR3 nucleotides are TGCGCCAGCAGCCCCGGGGTAGCGGGGGGATTTGGGCATACTACAGATACGCAGTATTTT. Amino acids: CASSPGVAGGFGHTTDTQYF.

The genes are TRBV14 and TRBJ2-5, with TRBD2 matching 11 bases. With 3 bases clipped from V and 4 bases from J, the junction kept 10 bases outside the gene matches. CDR1 is SGHDN and CDR2 is FVKESK in the germline V gene. The CDR3 runs 17 residues. For the CDR3, the DNA is TGTGCCAGCAGCCAGGGTCTAGCGGGAGGAATCCGAGAGACCCAGTACTTC. It specifies CASSQGLAGGIRETQYF.

The chain uses TRBV20-1 and TRBJ1-1; weak D call: TRBD1 (5 bases). Germline V gene lookup returns CDR1 DFQATT and CDR2 SNEGSKA (reference sequence). This CDR3 spans 11 amino acids. Trimming took off 6 bases at V and 7 bases at J, with 12 bases between the two ends. CDR3 nucleotides: TGCAGTGCGCAAAGGGGCGGTGAAGCTTTCTTT. This codes for CSAQRGGEAFF.

The gene calls are TRBV11-2 and TRBJ2-7; D may be TRBD2 (6 bases). The CDR3 contains 14 residues. The germline gives CDR1 SGHAT, CDR2 FQNNGV. Trimming removed 0 bases at V and 5 bases at J, with 11 bases between. CDR3 in DNA: TGTGCCAGCAGCTTAGACGGGAGTGCCGACGAGCAGTACTTC. This encodes CASSLDGSADEQYF.

This clone has only a few counts. The V call is TRBV11-2, the J call TRBJ1-6, with D tentatively TRBD1 (6 bases). The CDR3 contains 15 residues. Germline-derived CDR1 and CDR2 are SGHAT and FQNNGV. V gave up 1 base and J gave up 6 bases, with 10 bases separating them. Here the CDR3 reads CASSLGRRGNSPLHF. As DNA, the CDR3 is TGTGCCAGCAGCTTAGGGCGCAGGGGTAATTCACCCCTCCACTTT.

The chain recombines TRBV5-4 with TRBJ1-4; a possible D gene is TRBD1 (5 bases). This CDR3 has 14 amino acids. Trimming stripped 4 bases from V and 7 bases from J, with 14 bases between. The germline V gene has CDR1 SGHNT and CDR2 YYREEE (reference sequence). CDR3 DNA sequence: TGTGCCAGCAGCCTGGGACTGAGTGGTGAAAAACTGTTTTTT. This sequence encodes CASSLGLSGEKLFF. Combining the CDR3 with reference TRBV5-4 and TRBJ1-4 gives the whole variable domain ETGVTQSPTHLIKTRGQQVTLRCSSQSGHNTVSWYQQALGQGPQFIFQYYREEENGRGNFPPRFSGLQFPNYSSELNVNALELDDSALYLCASSLGLSGEKLFFGSGTQLSVL.

This clone was observed a few times. The V call is TRBV7-6, the J call TRBJ2-7, with 8 bases matching TRBD1. V trimming: 4 bases; J trimming: 6 bases; junction bases outside the gene matches: 5. The CDR3 length is 13 residues. The germline CDR1 and CDR2 sequences are SGHVS and FNYEAQ. CDR3 amino acids: CASSSRTGSEQYF. The CDR3 DNA reads TGTGCCAGCAGCTCGAGGACAGGGTCCGAGCAGTACTTC.

This chain connects TRBV9 to TRBJ2-3; possibly TRBD1 for D (6 bases). V dropped 0 bases and J dropped 4 bases, with 15 bases sitting between them. The CDR3 covers 16 residues. Germline CDR1 is SGDLS and CDR2 is YYNGEE. CDR3 nucleotide sequence: TGTGCCAGCAGCGTAGAGGTTTGGGGGACATCAGATACGCAGTATTTT. It specifies CASSVEVWGTSDTQYF.

Remarks on this clone: Germline is not matched at one junction end, which may reflect a read error. The chain is built from TRBV5-4 and TRBJ1-6; perhaps TRBD1 as D (6 bases). Per the germline V gene, CDR1 is SGHNT and CDR2 is YYREEE (reference sequence). The CDR3 spans 14 residues. The CDR3 spells CASSPRDTNSPLHF. CDR3 nucleotide sequence: TGCGCCAGCAGCCCCCGGGACACTAATTCACCCCTCCACTTT.

The genes are TRBV5-1 and TRBJ2-6, with D hard to call. There are 18 residues in the CDR3. V was clipped by 1 base and J by 1 base, with 15 bases between them. Germline lookup yields CDR1 SGHRS and CDR2 YFSETQ. CDR3 DNA: TGCGCCAGCAGCTTGATGGGCCAATTCCGATCTGGGGCCAACGTCCTGACTTTC. Translating gives CASSLMGQFRSGANVLTF.

By sample fraction, this clone is large. The V and J genes are TRBV11-2 and TRBJ2-7; a weak D match, TRBD2 (6 bases). The V end lost 5 bases, the J end lost 2 bases, and 16 bases lay between the germline ends. The germline gives CDR1 SGHAT, CDR2 FQNNGV. CDR3 size: 15 residues. CDR3 DNA sequence: TGTGCCAGCAGCCTACTAGGAGGGGCGACCTACGAGCAGTACTTC. It specifies CASSLLGGATYEQYF. Using reference TRBV11-2 and TRBJ2-7 for the parts outside the CDR3, the full variable domain is EAGVAQSPRYKIIEKRQSVAFWCNPISGHATLYWYQQILGQGPKLLIQFQNNGVVDDSQLPKDRFSAERLKGVDSTLKIQPAKLEDSAVYLCASSLLGGATYEQYFGPGTRLTVT.

This clone was counted a few times. The gene calls are TRBV29-1 and TRBJ1-1, with D maybe TRBD1 (6 bases). Trimming took 3 bases from V and 4 from J, leaving 15 bases between them. Germline values: CDR1 SQVTM, CDR2 ANQGSEA. CDR3 length: 14 amino acids. The CDR3 loop is CSVDGRGRGTEAFF. The DNA for the CDR3 is TGCAGCGTTGATGGCAGGGGCCGGGGCACTGAAGCTTTCTTT. The full variable domain, rest sourced from reference TRBV29-1 and TRBJ1-1, is SAVISQKPSRDICQRGTSLTIQCQVDSQVTMMFWYRQQPGQSLTLIATANQGSEATYESGFVIDKFPISRPNLTFSTLTVSNMSPEDSSIYLCSVDGRGRGTEAFFGQGTRLTVV.

The DNA of the CDR3 is TGTGCCAGCAGCCCATTGGTGCGGGAGAATTCACCCCTCCACTTT. As protein: CASSPLVRENSPLHF. The gene calls are TRBV7-8 and TRBJ1-6; D is uncertain. V was shortened by 5 bases and J by 7 bases, with 15 bases between the two germline ends. CDR3 size: 15 residues. Germline-derived CDR1 and CDR2 are SGHVS and FQNEAQ. The whole variable domain, remainder taken from reference TRBV7-8 and TRBJ1-6, is GAGVSQSPRYKVAKRGQDVALRCDPISGHVSLFWYQQALGQGPEFLTYFQNEAQLDKSGLPSDRFFAERPEGSVSTLKIQRTQQEDSAVYLCASSPLVRENSPLHFGNGTRLTVT.

V gene TRBV6-5 combines with J gene TRBJ1-4, with TRBD1 matching 8 bases. CDR1 and CDR2 from the germline V gene are MNHEY and SVGAGI. CDR3 length equals 15 residues. The junction had 7 bases not matched to a gene; V was cut back by 7 bases and J by 3 bases. This CDR3 is CASTLRDRSNEKLFF. The CDR3 region has the DNA TGTGCCAGCACCCTGAGGGACAGGTCTAATGAAAAACTGTTTTTT.

The genes are TRBV6-5 and TRBJ1-2; D unclear. Germline V gene lookup returns CDR1 MNHEY and CDR2 SVGAGI. This CDR3 region has 13 residues. V lost 4 bases and J lost 4, with 10 bases in between. CDR3 loop: CASSSEASYGYTF. DNA for the CDR3: TGTGCCAGCAGTTCAGAGGCTAGCTATGGCTACACCTTC.

The genes are TRBV10-3 and TRBJ1-5, with TRBD1 identical over 7 bases. The CDR3 is 15 residues long. Germline assignment: CDR1 ENHRY and CDR2 SYGVKD. Trimming removed 2 bases from V and 4 bases from J; junction bases left unmatched: 5. The chain's CDR3 is CAISETGEGNQPQHF. In DNA form, the CDR3 reads TGTGCCATCAGTGAGACAGGGGAGGGTAATCAGCCCCAGCATTTT.

The V call is TRBV5-4, the J call TRBJ2-1; TRBD2 matches at 12 bases. CDR1 SGHNT and CDR2 YYREEE come from the germline V gene (reference sequence). The CDR3 is made up of 15 amino acids. With 1 base clipped from V and 10 bases from J, the junction kept 6 bases outside the gene matches. CDR3 sequence (DNA): TGTGCCAGCAGCTTGAGACTAGCGGGAGTCGAGGAGCAGTTCTTC. Translating gives CASSLRLAGVEEQFF.

The gene calls are TRBV6-4 and TRBJ2-1; D gene uncertain. This CDR3 comprises 13 residues. In germline, CDR1 is MRHNA, CDR2 SNTAGT. The V and J ends lost 2 bases and 5 bases respectively, with 7 bases between them. The CDR3 DNA sequence: TGTGCCAGCAGTGACAAAGAACACAATGAGCAGTTCTTC. Protein: CASSDKEHNEQFF.

The chain combines TRBV11-2 with TRBJ2-3, with D perhaps matching TRBD1 (5 bases). CDR1 and CDR2 from the germline V gene are SGHAT and FQNNGV. There are 15 residues in the CDR3. The V gene lost 1 base and the J gene lost 2 bases, with 10 bases spanning the gap. The CDR3 loop reads CASSLGGRNTDTQYF. In nucleotides, the CDR3 is TGTGCCAGCAGCTTAGGGGGCAGAAACACAGATACGCAGTATTTT. The full variable domain, rest sourced from reference TRBV11-2 and TRBJ2-3, is EAGVAQSPRYKIIEKRQSVAFWCNPISGHATLYWYQQILGQGPKLLIQFQNNGVVDDSQLPKDRFSAERLKGVDSTLKIQPAKLEDSAVYLCASSLGGRNTDTQYFGPGTRLTVL.

The chain employs TRBV9 and TRBJ2-7; TRBD2 agrees at 8 bases. The CDR3 is made up of 15 amino acids. The V segment lost 0 bases and the J segment 4 bases; nucleotides outside the gene matches: 6. Looked up from germline, CDR1 is SGDLS and CDR2 is YYNGEE. Here the CDR3 DNA reads TGTGCCAGCAGCGTAGGAGCGGGAGCAGGGTACGAGCAGTACTTC. It codes for CASSVGAGAGYEQYF.

This clone was counted between two and nine times. This chain links TRBV4-1 with TRBJ1-1; 7 nucleotides line up with TRBD1. CDR1 and CDR2 from the germline V gene are MGHRA and YSYEKL. CDR3 length: 17 amino acids. The trim removed 1 base at V and 3 bases at J, leaving 11 bases unmatched. This CDR3 reads CASSQAPQGGWDTEAFF. Here the CDR3 DNA reads TGCGCCAGCAGCCAAGCCCCCCAGGGGGGATGGGACACTGAAGCTTTCTTT.

The chain joins TRBV5-6 to TRBJ2-5; D is unclear. This CDR3 is 14 amino acids long. Germline values: CDR1 SGHDT, CDR2 YYEEEE. Trimming removed 3 bases from V and 0 bases from J, with 9 bases in between. CDR3 coding DNA: TGTGCCAGCAGCTGGGTACCTTACCAAGAGACCCAGTACTTC. Its protein product is CASSWVPYQETQYF.

The J gene is TRBJ2-5, the V gene TRBV5-4, with 7 nucleotides matching TRBD1. Germline V gene sequence: CDR1 SGHNT, CDR2 YYREEE (reference sequence). The CDR3 contains 15 residues. Trimming removed 3 bases from V and 4 bases from J; junction bases left unmatched: 9. CDR3 protein: CASSSRGGVSETQYF. The CDR3 nucleotides are TGTGCCAGCAGCTCCCGAGGGGGCGTATCAGAGACCCAGTACTTC.

This rearrangement joins TRBV5-1 to TRBJ2-5; D tentatively reads TRBD1 or TRBD2 (6 bases each). The V gene lost 0 bases and the J gene lost 5 bases, with 17 bases spanning the gap. This CDR3 is 16 amino acids long. CDR1 and CDR2 (germline): SGHRS, YFSETQ. The CDR3 loop reads CASSLGSIIGGETQYF. As DNA, the CDR3 is TGCGCCAGCAGCTTGGGGTCGATAATAGGGGGGGAGACCCAGTACTTC.

The chain recombines TRBV6-1 with TRBJ1-4; D might be TRBD1 (5 bases). Trimming removed 7 bases at V and 4 bases at J, with 10 bases between. The CDR3 is 13 amino acids. Germline values: CDR1 MNHNS, CDR2 SASEGT. The chain's CDR3 is CASIRGSNEKLFF. The CDR3 DNA is TGTGCCAGCATACGGGGGAGTAATGAAAAACTGTTTTTT.